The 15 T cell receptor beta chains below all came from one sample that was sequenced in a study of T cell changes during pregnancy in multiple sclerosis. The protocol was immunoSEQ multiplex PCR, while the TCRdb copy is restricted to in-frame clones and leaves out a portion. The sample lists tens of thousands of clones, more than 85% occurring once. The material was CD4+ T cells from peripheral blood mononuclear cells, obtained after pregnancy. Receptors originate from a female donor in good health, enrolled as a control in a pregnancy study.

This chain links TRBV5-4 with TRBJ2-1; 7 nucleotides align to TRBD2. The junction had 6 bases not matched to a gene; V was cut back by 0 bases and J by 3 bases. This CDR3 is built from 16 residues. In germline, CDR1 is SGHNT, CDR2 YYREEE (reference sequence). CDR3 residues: CASSLGGGSNYNEQFF. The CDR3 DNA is TGTGCCAGCAGCTTGGGTGGCGGGAGCAACTACAATGAGCAGTTCTTC.

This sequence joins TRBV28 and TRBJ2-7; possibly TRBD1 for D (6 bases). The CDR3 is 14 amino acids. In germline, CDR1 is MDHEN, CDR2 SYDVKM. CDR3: CASLGGASSYEQYF. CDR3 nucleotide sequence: TGTGCTTCGCTTGGGGGCGCCAGCTCCTACGAGCAGTACTTC.

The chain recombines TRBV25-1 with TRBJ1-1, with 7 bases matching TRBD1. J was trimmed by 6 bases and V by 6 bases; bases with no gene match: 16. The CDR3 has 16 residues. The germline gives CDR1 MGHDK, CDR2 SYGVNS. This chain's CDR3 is CASSPGQLLEGAEAFF. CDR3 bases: TGTGCCAGCAGCCCGGGACAGCTCCTCGAGGGCGCTGAAGCTTTCTTT.

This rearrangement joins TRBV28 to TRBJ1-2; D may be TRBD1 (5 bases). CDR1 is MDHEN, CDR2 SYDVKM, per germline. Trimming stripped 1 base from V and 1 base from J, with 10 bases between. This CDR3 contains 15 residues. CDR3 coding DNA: TGTGCCAGCAGTTTATCGGGGGATAATAACTATGGCTACACCTTC. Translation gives CASSLSGDNNYGYTF.

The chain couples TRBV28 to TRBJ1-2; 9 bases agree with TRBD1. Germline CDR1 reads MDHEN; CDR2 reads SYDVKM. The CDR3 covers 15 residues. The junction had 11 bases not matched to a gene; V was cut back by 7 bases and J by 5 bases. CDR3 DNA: TGTGCCAGCAAGGATTGGCGGGACAGGGCATATGGCTACACCTTC. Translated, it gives CASKDWRDRAYGYTF.

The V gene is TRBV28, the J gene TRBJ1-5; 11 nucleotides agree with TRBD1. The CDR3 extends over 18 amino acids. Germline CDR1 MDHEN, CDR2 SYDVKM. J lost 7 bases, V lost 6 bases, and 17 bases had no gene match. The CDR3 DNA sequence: TGTGCCAGCAGCCCTTCGAGGACAGGGGGCCCACGACGGCAGCCCCAGCATTTT. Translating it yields CASSPSRTGGPRRQPQHF.

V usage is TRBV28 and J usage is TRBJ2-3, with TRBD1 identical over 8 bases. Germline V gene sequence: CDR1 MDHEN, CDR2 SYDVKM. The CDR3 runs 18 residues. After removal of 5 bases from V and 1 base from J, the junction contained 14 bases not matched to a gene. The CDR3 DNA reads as TGTGCCAGCAGTAAGAGAAGGACAGGGATAATAGGCACAGATACGCAGTATTTT. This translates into CASSKRRTGIIGTDTQYF.

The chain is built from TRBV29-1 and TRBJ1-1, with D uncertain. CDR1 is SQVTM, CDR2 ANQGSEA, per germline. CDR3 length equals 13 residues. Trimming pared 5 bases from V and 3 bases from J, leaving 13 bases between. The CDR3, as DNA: TGCAGCGTTAGCGCCAGGCGGGACACTGAAGCTTTCTTT. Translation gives CSVSARRDTEAFF.

The CDR3 sequence: CASTRGAGVSPLHF. In DNA, the CDR3 is TGTGCCAGCACCCGGGGAGCAGGGGTCTCACCCCTCCACTTT. The rearrangement links TRBV28 to TRBJ1-6; tentative D call: TRBD1 (6 bases). The germline V gene has CDR1 MDHEN and CDR2 SYDVKM. CDR3 length: 14 amino acids. The V end was cut by 7 bases, the J end by 10 bases, with 17 bases between.

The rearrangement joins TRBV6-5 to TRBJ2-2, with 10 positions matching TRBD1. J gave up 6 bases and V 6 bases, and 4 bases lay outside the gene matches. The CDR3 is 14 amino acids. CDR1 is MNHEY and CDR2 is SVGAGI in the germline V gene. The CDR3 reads CASRGQGSAGELFF. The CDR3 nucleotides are TGTGCCAGCAGGGGACAGGGGTCCGCCGGGGAGCTGTTTTTT.

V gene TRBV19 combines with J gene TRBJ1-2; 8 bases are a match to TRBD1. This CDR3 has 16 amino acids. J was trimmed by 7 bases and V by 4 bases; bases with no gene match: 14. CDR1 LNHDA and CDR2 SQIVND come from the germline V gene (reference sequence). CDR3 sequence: CASSNLPGQGSGGYTF. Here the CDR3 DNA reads TGTGCCAGTAGTAATCTGCCAGGACAGGGTTCGGGTGGCTACACCTTC. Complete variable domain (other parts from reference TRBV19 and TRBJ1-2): DGGITQSPKYLFRKEGQNVTLSCEQNLNHDAMYWYRQDPGQGLRLIYYSQIVNDFQKGDIAEGYSVSREKKESFPLTVTSAQKNPTAFYLCASSNLPGQGSGGYTFGSGTRLTVV.

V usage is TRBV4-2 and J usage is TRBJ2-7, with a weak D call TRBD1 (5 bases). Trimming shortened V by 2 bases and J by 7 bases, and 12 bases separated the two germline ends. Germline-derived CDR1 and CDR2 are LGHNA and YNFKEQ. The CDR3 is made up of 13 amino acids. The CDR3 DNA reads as TGTGCCAGCAGCCAACCCCCAGGGCGAGAGCAGTACTTC. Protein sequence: CASSQPPGREQYF.

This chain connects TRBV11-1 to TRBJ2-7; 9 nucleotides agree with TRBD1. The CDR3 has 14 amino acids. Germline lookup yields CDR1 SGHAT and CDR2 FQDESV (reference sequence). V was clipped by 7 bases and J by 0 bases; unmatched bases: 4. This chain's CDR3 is CASKTGGGSYEQYF. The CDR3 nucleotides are TGTGCCAGCAAGACAGGGGGAGGCTCCTACGAGCAGTACTTC.

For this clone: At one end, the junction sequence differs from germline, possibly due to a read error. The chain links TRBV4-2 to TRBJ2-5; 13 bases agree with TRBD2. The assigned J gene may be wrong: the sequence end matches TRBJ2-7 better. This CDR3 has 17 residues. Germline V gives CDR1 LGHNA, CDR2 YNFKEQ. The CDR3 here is CASTQVRTSGGGYEQYF. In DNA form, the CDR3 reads TGTGCCAGCACCCAAGTGAGGACTAGCGGGGGCGGGTACGAGCAGTACTTC.

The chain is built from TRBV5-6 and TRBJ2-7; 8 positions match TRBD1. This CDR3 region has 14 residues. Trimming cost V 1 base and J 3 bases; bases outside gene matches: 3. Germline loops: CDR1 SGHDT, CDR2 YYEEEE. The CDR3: CASSLRTGSYEQYF. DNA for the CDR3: TGTGCCAGCAGCTTGAGGACAGGGAGCTACGAGCAGTACTTC.